This T cell receptor beta chain emerged from a study of control samples from healthy donors and cancer patients. CDR1 is MNHEY and CDR2 is SVGAGI in the germline V gene. The V end was cut by 7 bases, the J end by 3 bases, with 10 bases between. There are 13 residues in the CDR3. This clone was seen a few times. Method: immunoSEQ multiplex PCR; TCRdb's copy keeps in-frame clones and lacks some. The sample includes some 22,000 clones, 80% to 90% of them seen just once. The receptor was isolated from a man aged 55 to 70 with colorectal cancer. What was sequenced was PBMCs. The chain is built from TRBV6-5 and TRBJ1-5; the D is unclear. Here the CDR3 reads CASIREYNQPQHF. CDR3 in DNA: TGTGCCAGCATCCGCGAATACAATCAGCCCCAGCATTTT.